This section outlines one T cell receptor beta chain sequence together with its context. Its antigen is not identified. The source of the sample is a study of shared clonotypes between healthy human individuals. Whole-study context: Used for every donor were three CD4 naive, three CD4 memory, two CD8 naive and one CD8 memory plate. General study points: Memory subsets generally showed smaller estimated richness than naive subsets did. A reduction in generation probabilities was seen for non-shared clonotypes relative to those shared by all four donors.

The sorted-subset replicate PCRs were given around 0.2 ug DNA, which is tens of thousands of T cell genomes. The data were produced by immunoSEQ multiplex PCR, yet TCRdb's version contains in-frame clones alone and is incomplete. The data hold about 770,000 clones, with 55% to 75% observed a single time. With 0 bases removed from V and 1 base from J, the gap between germline ends came to 10 bases. The CDR3 has 15 amino acids. Per germline, CDR1 KGHSH and CDR2 LQKENI. The gene calls are TRBV18 and TRBJ2-7, with D maybe TRBD1 (5 bases). Sequenced material: memory CD4+ T cells sorted from blood. Subset denoted: CD45RA-negative fraction. The source is a woman in her twenties or thirties in good health. The CDR3 spells CASSPPTARSYEQYF. DNA for the CDR3: TGTGCCAGCTCACCACCGACAGCGAGATCCTACGAGCAGTACTTC.